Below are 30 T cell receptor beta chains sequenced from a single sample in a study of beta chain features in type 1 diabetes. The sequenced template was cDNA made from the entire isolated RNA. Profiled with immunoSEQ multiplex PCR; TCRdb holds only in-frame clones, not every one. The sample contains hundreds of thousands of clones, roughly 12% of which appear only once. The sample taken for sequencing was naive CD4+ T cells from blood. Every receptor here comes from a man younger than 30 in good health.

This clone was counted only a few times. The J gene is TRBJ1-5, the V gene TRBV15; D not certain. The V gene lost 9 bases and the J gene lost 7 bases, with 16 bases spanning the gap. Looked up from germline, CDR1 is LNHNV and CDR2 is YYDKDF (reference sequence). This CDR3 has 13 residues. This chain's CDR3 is CATQMEDEQPQHF. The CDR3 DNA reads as TGTGCCACACAGATGGAGGACGAGCAGCCCCAGCATTTT.

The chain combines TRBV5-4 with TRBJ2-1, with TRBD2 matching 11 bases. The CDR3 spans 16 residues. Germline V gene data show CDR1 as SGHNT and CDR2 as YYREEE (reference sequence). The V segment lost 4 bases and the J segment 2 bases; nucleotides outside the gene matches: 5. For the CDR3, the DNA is TGTGCCAGCAGCCGAGGGACTAGCGGAGCCTACAATGAGCAGTTCTTC. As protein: CASSRGTSGAYNEQFF. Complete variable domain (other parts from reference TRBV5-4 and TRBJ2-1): ETGVTQSPTHLIKTRGQQVTLRCSSQSGHNTVSWYQQALGQGPQFIFQYYREEENGRGNFPPRFSGLQFPNYSSELNVNALELDDSALYLCASSRGTSGAYNEQFFGPGTRLTVL.

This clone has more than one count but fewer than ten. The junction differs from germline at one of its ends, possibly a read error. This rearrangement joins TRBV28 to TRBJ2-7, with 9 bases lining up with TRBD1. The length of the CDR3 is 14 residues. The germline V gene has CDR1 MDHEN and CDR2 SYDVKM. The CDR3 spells CASTLGQGTGEQYF. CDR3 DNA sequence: TGTGCCAGCACTTTAGGACAGGGGACGGGCGAGCAGTACTTC. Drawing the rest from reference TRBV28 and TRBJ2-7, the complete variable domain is DVKVTQSSRYLVKRTGEKVFLECVQDMDHENMFWYRQDPGLGLRLIYFSYDVKMKEKGDIPEGYSVSREKKERFSLILESASTNQTSMYLCASTLGQGTGEQYFGPGTRLTVT.

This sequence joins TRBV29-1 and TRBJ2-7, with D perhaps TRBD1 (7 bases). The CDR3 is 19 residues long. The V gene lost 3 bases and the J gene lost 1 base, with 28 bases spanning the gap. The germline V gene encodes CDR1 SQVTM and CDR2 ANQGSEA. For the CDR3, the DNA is TGCAGCGTTGATCTCCCGCAGGGGGGTCAATGGCCTTGGTCCTACGAGCAGTACTTC. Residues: CSVDLPQGGQWPWSYEQYF.

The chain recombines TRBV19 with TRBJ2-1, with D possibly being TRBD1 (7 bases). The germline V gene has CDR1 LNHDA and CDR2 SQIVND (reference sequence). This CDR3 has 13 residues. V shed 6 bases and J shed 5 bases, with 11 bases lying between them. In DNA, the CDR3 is TGTGCCAGTAGGCAGGGGGGAAACAATGAGCAGTTCTTC. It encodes CASRQGGNNEQFF.

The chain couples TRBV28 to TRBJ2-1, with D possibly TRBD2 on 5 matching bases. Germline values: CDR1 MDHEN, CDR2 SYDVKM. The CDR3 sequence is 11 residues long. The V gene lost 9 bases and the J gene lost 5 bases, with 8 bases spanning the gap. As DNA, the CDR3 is TGTGCCAGTGACGGGAACAATGAGCAGTTCTTC. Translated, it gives CASDGNNEQFF.

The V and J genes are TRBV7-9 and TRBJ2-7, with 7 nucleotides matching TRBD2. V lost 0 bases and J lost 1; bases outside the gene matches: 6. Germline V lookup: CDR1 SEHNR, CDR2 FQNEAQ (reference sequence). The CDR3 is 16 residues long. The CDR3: CASSLAGRGESYEQYF. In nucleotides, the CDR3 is TGTGCCAGCAGCTTAGCGGGCCGGGGGGAATCCTACGAGCAGTACTTC.

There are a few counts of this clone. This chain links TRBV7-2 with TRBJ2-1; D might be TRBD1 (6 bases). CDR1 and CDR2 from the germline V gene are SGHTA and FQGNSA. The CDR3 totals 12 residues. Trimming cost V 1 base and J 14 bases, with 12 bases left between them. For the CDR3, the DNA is TGTGCCAGCAGCTTAGGACGTTGGGACAAGTTCTTC. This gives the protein CASSLGRWDKFF.

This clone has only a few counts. The CDR3 region is CASSLSGRGTQYF. CDR3 in DNA: TGTGCCAGCAGTTTATCGGGAAGGGGGACCCAGTACTTC. V and J are TRBV27 and TRBJ2-5; a possible D gene is TRBD1 (5 bases). V gave up 0 bases and J gave up 7 bases, with 9 bases separating them. CDR3 size: 13 residues. Germline-derived CDR1 and CDR2 are MNHEY and SMNVEV (reference sequence).

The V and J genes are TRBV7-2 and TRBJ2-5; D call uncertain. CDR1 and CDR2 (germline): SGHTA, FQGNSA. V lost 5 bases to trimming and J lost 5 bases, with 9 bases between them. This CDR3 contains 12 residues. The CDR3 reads CASSLQVETQYF. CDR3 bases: TGTGCCAGCAGCCTTCAGGTGGAGACCCAGTACTTC.

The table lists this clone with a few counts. CDR3 in amino acids: CASSLTDRVDEQYF. CDR3 bases: TGTGCCAGCTCACTTACCGACAGGGTTGACGAGCAGTACTTC. The V call is TRBV18, the J call TRBJ2-7; 7 nucleotides align to TRBD1. Germline CDR1 KGHSH, CDR2 LQKENI. The V gene end was trimmed by 4 bases and the J gene end by 5 bases; junction bases not matched to a gene: 8. The CDR3 is 14 amino acids.

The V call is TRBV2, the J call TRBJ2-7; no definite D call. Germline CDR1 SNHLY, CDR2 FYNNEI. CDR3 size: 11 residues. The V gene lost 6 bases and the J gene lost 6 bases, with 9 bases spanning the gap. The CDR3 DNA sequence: TGTGCCAGCAGGAGTACGGGCGAGCAGTACTTC. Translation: CASRSTGEQYF.

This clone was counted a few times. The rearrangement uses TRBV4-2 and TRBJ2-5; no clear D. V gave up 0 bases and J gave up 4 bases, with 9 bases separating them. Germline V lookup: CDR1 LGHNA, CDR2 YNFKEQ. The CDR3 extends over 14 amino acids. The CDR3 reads CASSQDRLGETQYF. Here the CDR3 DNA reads TGTGCCAGCAGCCAAGATCGACTCGGAGAGACCCAGTACTTC.

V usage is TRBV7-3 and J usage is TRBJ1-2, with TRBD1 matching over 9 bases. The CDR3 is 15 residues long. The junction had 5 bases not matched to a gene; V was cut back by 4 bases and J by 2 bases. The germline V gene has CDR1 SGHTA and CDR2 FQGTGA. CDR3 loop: CASSSGQGRNYGYTF. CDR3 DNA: TGTGCCAGCAGCTCGGGACAGGGAAGAAACTATGGCTACACCTTC.

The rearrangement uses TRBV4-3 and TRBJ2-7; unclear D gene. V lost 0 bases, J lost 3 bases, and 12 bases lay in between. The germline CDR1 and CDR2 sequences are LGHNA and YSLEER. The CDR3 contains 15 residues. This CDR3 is CASSQDPQVSYEQYF. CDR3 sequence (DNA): TGCGCCAGCAGCCAAGACCCGCAGGTTAGCTACGAGCAGTACTTC.

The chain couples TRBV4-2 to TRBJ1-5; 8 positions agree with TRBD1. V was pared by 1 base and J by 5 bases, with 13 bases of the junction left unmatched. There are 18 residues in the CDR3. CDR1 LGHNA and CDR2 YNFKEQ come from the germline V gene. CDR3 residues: CASSQVIPGTGTYQPQHF. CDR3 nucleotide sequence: TGTGCCAGCAGCCAAGTCATCCCCGGGACAGGTACATATCAGCCCCAGCATTTT.

CDR3 residues: CASSVGRTTRTDTQYF. Here the CDR3 DNA reads TGTGCCAGCAGCGTAGGAAGGACTACCCGCACAGATACGCAGTATTTT. The rearrangement links TRBV9 to TRBJ2-3; D might be TRBD2 (6 bases). Germline V CDR1 and CDR2: SGDLS, YYNGEE. Between the trimmed V and J ends, which lost 0 bases and 1 base, there was a span of 12 bases. The CDR3 is made up of 16 amino acids.

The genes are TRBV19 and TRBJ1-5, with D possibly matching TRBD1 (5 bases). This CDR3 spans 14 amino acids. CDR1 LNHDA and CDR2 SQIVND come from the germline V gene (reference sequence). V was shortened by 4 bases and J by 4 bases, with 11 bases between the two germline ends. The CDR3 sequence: CASSTPGTNQPQHF. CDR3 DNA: TGTGCCAGTAGTACGCCCGGGACTAATCAGCCCCAGCATTTT.

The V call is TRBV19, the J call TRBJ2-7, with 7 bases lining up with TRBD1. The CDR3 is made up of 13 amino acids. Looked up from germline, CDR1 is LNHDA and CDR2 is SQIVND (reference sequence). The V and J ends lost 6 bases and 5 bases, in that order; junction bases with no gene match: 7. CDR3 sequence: CASSNRGIDEQYF. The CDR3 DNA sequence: TGTGCCAGTAGCAACAGGGGTATCGACGAGCAGTACTTC.

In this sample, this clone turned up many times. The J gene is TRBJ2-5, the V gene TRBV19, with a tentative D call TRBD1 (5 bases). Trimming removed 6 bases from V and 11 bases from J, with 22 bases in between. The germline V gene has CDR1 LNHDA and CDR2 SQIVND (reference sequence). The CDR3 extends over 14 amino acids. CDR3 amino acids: CASSRTSIEGMQYF. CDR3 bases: TGTGCCAGTAGCCGGACATCGATTGAAGGGATGCAGTACTTC.

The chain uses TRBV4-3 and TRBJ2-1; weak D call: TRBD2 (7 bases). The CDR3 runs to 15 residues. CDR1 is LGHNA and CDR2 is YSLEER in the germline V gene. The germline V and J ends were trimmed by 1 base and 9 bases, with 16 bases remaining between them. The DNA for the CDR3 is TGCGCCAGCAGCCAAGTGGTGACGGGGGGCGGTGAGCAGTTCTTC. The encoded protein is CASSQVVTGGGEQFF.

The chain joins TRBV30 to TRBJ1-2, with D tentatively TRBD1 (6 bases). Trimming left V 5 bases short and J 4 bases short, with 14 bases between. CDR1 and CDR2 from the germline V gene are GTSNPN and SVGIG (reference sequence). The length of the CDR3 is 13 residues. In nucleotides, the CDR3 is TGTGCCTGGGACCCGAGGGGGACCTATGGCTACACCTTC. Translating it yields CAWDPRGTYGYTF.

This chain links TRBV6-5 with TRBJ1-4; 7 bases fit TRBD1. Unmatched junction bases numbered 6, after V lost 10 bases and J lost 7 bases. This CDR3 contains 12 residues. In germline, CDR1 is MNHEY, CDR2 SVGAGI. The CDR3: CATSTGLEKLFF. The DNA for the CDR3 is TGTGCCACTTCGACAGGGCTTGAAAAACTGTTTTTT.

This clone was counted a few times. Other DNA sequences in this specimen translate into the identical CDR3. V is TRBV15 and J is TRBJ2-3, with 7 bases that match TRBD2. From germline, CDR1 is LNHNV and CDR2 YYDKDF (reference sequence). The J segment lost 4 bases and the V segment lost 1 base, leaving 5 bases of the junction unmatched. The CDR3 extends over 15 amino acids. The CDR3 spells CATSRVAGVPDTQYF. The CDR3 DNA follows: TGTGCCACCAGCAGAGTGGCGGGAGTTCCAGATACGCAGTATTTT.

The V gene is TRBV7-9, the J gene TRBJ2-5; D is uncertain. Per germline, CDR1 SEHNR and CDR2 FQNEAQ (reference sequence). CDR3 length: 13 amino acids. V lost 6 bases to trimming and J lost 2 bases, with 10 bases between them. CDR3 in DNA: TGTGCCAGCAGTCAAGCGTGGCAAGAGACCCAGTACTTC. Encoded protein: CASSQAWQETQYF.

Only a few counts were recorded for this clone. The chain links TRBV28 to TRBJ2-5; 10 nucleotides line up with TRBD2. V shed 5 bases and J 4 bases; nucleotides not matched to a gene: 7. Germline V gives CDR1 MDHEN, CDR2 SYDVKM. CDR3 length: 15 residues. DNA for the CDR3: TGTGCCAGCAGTCGACCGGGACTAGCGTCAGAGACCCAGTACTTC. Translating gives CASSRPGLASETQYF. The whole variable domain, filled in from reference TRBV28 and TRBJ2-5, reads DVKVTQSSRYLVKRTGEKVFLECVQDMDHENMFWYRQDPGLGLRLIYFSYDVKMKEKGDIPEGYSVSREKKERFSLILESASTNQTSMYLCASSRPGLASETQYFGPGTRLLVL.

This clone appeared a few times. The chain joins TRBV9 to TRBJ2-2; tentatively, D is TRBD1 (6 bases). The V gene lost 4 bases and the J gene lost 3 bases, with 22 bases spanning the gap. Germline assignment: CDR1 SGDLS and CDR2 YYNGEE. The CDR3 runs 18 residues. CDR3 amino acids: CASSSRGGTSKYTGELFF. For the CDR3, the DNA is TGTGCCAGCAGCTCGAGGGGTGGGACATCTAAGTACACCGGGGAGCTGTTTTTT.

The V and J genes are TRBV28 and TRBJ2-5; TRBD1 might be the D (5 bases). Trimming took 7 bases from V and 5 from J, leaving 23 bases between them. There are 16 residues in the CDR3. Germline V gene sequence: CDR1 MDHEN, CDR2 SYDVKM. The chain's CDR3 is CASKPPGRTSGETQYF. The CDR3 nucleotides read TGTGCCAGCAAACCTCCAGGGCGAACCTCCGGGGAGACCCAGTACTTC. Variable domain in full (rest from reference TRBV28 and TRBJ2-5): DVKVTQSSRYLVKRTGEKVFLECVQDMDHENMFWYRQDPGLGLRLIYFSYDVKMKEKGDIPEGYSVSREKKERFSLILESASTNQTSMYLCASKPPGRTSGETQYFGPGTRLLVL.

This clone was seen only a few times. In nucleotides, the CDR3 is TGTGCCAGCAGCTCCCAGGGGGGCCGCTGGGTCTACACCTTC. This codes for CASSSQGGRWVYTF. The chain recombines TRBV9 with TRBJ1-2; TRBD1 matches at 7 bases. V trimming: 4 bases; J trimming: 10 bases; junction bases outside the gene matches: 13. Germline CDR1 and CDR2: SGDLS and YYNGEE. This CDR3 contains 14 residues. The whole variable domain, filled in from reference TRBV9 and TRBJ1-2, reads DSGVTQTPKHLITATGQRVTLRCSPRSGDLSVYWYQQSLDQGLQFLIQYYNGEERAKGNILERFSAQQFPDLHSELNLSSLELGDSALYFCASSSQGGRWVYTFGSGTRLTVV.

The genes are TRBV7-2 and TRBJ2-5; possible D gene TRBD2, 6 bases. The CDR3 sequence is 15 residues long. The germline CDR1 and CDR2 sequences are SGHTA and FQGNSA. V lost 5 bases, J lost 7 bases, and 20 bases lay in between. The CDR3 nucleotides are TGTGCCAGCAGCCTAGTTGGGGGGTCCTTTGGGACCCAGTACTTC. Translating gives CASSLVGGSFGTQYF.